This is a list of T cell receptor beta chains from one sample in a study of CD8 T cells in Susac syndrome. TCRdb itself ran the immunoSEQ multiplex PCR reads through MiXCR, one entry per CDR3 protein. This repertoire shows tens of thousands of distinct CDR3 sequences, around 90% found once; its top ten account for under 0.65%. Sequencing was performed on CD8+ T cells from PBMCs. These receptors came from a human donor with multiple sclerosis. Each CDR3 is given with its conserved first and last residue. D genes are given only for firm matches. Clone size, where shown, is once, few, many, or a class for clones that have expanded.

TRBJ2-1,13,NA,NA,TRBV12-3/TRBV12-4,TGTGCCAGCAGTCCCGACATCCACAATGAGCAGTTCTTC,CASSPDIHNEQFF
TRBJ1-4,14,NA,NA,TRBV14,TGTGCCAGCAGTGCCACAACAACTAATGAAAAACTGTTTTTT,CASSATTTNEKLFF
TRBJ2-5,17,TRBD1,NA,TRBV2,TGTGCCAGCACCGAGAGTTGGGGACAGCTGTACCAAGAGACCCAGTACTTC,CASTESWGQLYQETQYF
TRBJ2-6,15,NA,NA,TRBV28,TGTGCCAGCAGTTTGGCCGTTTCTGGGGCCAACGTCCTGACTTTC,CASSLAVSGANVLTF
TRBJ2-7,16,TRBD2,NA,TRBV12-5,TGTGCTAGTGGTTTGGTAGTCGGTGGGAGGGCCGACGAGCAGTACTTC,CASGLVVGGRADEQYF
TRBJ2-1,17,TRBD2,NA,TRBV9,TGTGCCAGCAGCGTAGTAGGACTAGCGGTATCCTACAATGAGCAGTTCTTC,CASSVVGLAVSYNEQFF
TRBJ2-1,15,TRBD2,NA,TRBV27,TGTGCCAGCAGTGTAAGCGGGGCCCTCTACAATGAGCAGTTCTTC,CASSVSGALYNEQFF
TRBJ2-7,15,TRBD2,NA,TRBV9,TGTGCCAGCAGCCCCAGACTAGCCCTGGTCTACGAGCAGTACTTC,CASSPRLALVYEQYF
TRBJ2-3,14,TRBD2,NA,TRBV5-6,TGTGCCAGCAACTCAGCTCTAGCGGCCCATACGCAGTATTTT,CASNSALAAHTQYF
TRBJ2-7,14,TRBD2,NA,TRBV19,TGTGCCAGTATCTCGGCGGGAACGGGAGGCGAGCAGTACTTC,CASISAGTGGEQYF
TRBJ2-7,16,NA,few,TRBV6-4,TGTGCCAGCAGGCCGGGACCGAAAACCGACAACTACGAGCAGTACTTC,CASRPGPKTDNYEQYF
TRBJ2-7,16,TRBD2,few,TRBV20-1,TGCAGTGCTAGAGGGCATACTAGCGGAACAACCTACGAGCAGTACTTC,CSARGHTSGTTYEQYF
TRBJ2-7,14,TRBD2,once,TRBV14,TGTGCCAGCAGCCCTAGCGGGAGGTCCTACGAGCAGTACTTC,CASSPSGRSYEQYF
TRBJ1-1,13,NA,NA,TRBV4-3,TGCGCCAGCACCGACATCGGCAGCACTGAAGCTTTCTTT,CASTDIGSTEAFF
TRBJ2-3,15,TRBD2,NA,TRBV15,TGTGCCACCAGCAGACCGGGACTAGCGGGAGATACGCAGTATTTT,CATSRPGLAGDTQYF
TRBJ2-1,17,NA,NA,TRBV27,TGTGCCAGCAGTTTTGGGGGGTGGAATTCCGGGACCAATGAGCAGTTCTTC,CASSFGGWNSGTNEQFF
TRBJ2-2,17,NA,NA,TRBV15,TGTGCCACCAGCAGAGATCCCCCCGGTGGCAACACCGGGGAGCTGTTTTTT,CATSRDPPGGNTGELFF
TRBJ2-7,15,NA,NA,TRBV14,TGTGCCAGCAGCCAAGGGCAGTTAAGCGGCTACGAGCAGTACTTC,CASSQGQLSGYEQYF
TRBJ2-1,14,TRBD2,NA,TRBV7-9,TGTGCCAGCAGCTTAGATCCGGGGGGGCAAGAGCAGTTCTTC,CASSLDPGGQEQFF
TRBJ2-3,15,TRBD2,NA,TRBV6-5,TGTGCCAGCAGCCAAGCGGGAGGGCCCGCAGATACGCAGTATTTT,CASSQAGGPADTQYF
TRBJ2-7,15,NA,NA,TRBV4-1,TGCGCCAGCAGCCAAGATCCCAGGGGAGCCTACGAGCAGTACTTC,CASSQDPRGAYEQYF
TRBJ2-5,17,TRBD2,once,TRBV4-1,TGCGCCAGCAGCCAAGCTCCCCCTAGCGGGGTAAGGGAGACCCAGTACTTC,CASSQAPPSGVRETQYF